The 21 T cell receptor beta chains presented below share a single source sample, sequenced in a study of cytomegalovirus exposure and HLA in healthy donors. This PCR relied on a set of 60 Vbeta primers and 13 Jbeta primers. Generated by immunoSEQ multiplex PCR, the TCRdb table keeps only in-frame clones and is missing some. The sample holds over 200,000 clones; 75% to 80% are singletons and the top ten take 1.5% to 2%. Sequenced sample: PBMCs. All receptors come from a male donor in good health and CMV-seronegative.

The V call is TRBV27, the J call TRBJ2-7; weak D call: TRBD2 (6 bases). Germline CDR1 reads MNHEY; CDR2 reads SMNVEV (reference sequence). This CDR3 is built from 15 residues. V lost 7 bases to trimming and J lost 2 bases, with 18 bases between them. As DNA, the CDR3 is TGTGCCAGCACCTCCGGACTAACAACTACCTACGAGCAGTACTTC. Its protein is CASTSGLTTTYEQYF.

This chain uses TRBV7-2 with TRBJ2-7; D might be TRBD2 (5 bases). The CDR3 spans 14 residues. V lost 1 base and J 3 bases, leaving 10 bases between the germline ends. The V gene's germline CDR1 is SGHTA and CDR2 FQGNSA. The CDR3 coding sequence is TGTGCCAGCAGCTTAGACGGCGGACTCTACGAGCAGTACTTC. Translation gives CASSLDGGLYEQYF.

The chain joins TRBV4-2 to TRBJ2-1; TRBD2 agrees at 7 bases. The CDR3 is 15 amino acids. Germline V gene lookup returns CDR1 LGHNA and CDR2 YNFKEQ. V was pared by 4 bases and J by 10 bases, with 13 bases of the junction left unmatched. CDR3: CASSPRLAPGGEQFF. In nucleotides, the CDR3 is TGTGCCAGCAGCCCCCGACTAGCTCCTGGGGGGGAGCAGTTCTTC.

This chain links TRBV5-5 with TRBJ1-2; no clear D. This CDR3 is built from 14 residues. V gave up 4 bases and J gave up 6 bases, with 16 bases separating them. The germline V gene has CDR1 SGHKS and CDR2 YYEKEE (reference sequence). CDR3 loop: CASSQSGIVDGYTF. The CDR3 coding sequence is TGTGCCAGCAGCCAGTCCGGGATAGTGGATGGCTACACCTTC.

The genes are TRBV18 and TRBJ1-1; tentative D call: TRBD1 (5 bases). V gave up 3 bases and J gave up 3 bases, with 8 bases separating them. This CDR3 comprises 13 residues. From germline, CDR1 is KGHSH and CDR2 LQKENI. In nucleotides, the CDR3 is TGTGCCAGCTCACCCTCGACAGACACTGAAGCTTTCTTT. Its protein product is CASSPSTDTEAFF.

This clone was detected only a few times. The chain links TRBV29-1 to TRBJ2-5, with D unclear. CDR3 length: 13 residues. CDR1 is SQVTM and CDR2 is ANQGSEA in the germline V gene. V was pared by 0 bases and J by 5 bases, with 10 bases between. The CDR3 loop is CSVEDWSAETQYF. The CDR3 DNA sequence: TGCAGCGTTGAAGACTGGAGTGCGGAGACCCAGTACTTC.

The rearrangement uses TRBV15 and TRBJ2-1, with 9 nucleotides matching TRBD2. Germline V gene sequence: CDR1 LNHNV, CDR2 YYDKDF (reference sequence). This CDR3 has 15 residues. Trimming took 5 bases from V and 2 from J; bases not matched to a gene: 4. In DNA, the CDR3 is TGTGCCACCAGCGACGCGGGAGGGACCTACAATGAGCAGTTCTTC. Translated: CATSDAGGTYNEQFF.

This chain connects TRBV27 to TRBJ1-4; unclear D gene. CDR1 is MNHEY and CDR2 is SMNVEV in the germline V gene (reference sequence). The CDR3 sequence is 16 residues long. Trimming took 2 bases from V and 4 from J, leaving 14 bases between them. CDR3 nucleotides: TGTGCCAGCAGTTTAAGCTTCGGCGGGAATAATGAAAAACTGTTTTTT. Its translation is CASSLSFGGNNEKLFF.

This clone has a handful of counts. This chain links TRBV7-6 with TRBJ1-2; D might be TRBD1 (6 bases). CDR1 is SGHVS, CDR2 FNYEAQ, per germline. Trimming removed 4 bases from V and 3 bases from J, with 15 bases in between. This CDR3 is built from 15 residues. The CDR3 protein is CASSSAGVADYGYTF. CDR3 sequence (DNA): TGTGCCAGCAGCTCCGCAGGGGTGGCGGACTATGGCTACACCTTC. Combining the CDR3 with reference TRBV7-6 and TRBJ1-2 gives the whole variable domain GAGVSQSPRYKVTKRGQDVALRCDPISGHVSLYWYRQALGQGPEFLTYFNYEAQQDKSGLPNDRFSAERPEGSISTLTIQRTEQRDSAMYRCASSSAGVADYGYTFGSGTRLTVV.

This clone was picked up a small number of times. The chain employs TRBV15 and TRBJ1-2; no clear D gene. The CDR3 contains 12 residues. From germline, CDR1 is LNHNV and CDR2 YYDKDF (reference sequence). V was pared by 0 bases and J by 7 bases, with 6 bases between. The CDR3 nucleotides are TGTGCCACCAGCAGAGATTTAGCTGGCTACACCTTC. This codes for CATSRDLAGYTF. The full variable domain, in which reference TRBV15 and TRBJ1-2 provide the parts outside the CDR3, is DAMVIQNPRYQVTQFGKPVTLSCSQTLNHNVMYWYQQKSSQAPKLLFHYYDKDFNNEADTPDNFQSRRPNTSFCFLDIRSPGLGDTAMYLCATSRDLAGYTFGSGTRLTVV.

V gene TRBV9 combines with J gene TRBJ2-3, with D uncertain. V lost 4 bases and J lost 2, with 5 bases in between. The V gene's germline CDR1 is SGDLS and CDR2 YYNGEE. The CDR3 is 12 residues long. CDR3 sequence (DNA): TGTGCCAGCAGCCATTCCACAGATACGCAGTATTTT. Translated: CASSHSTDTQYF.

The rearrangement uses TRBV19 and TRBJ2-7, with a tentative D call TRBD2 (5 bases). Trimming took off 4 bases at V and 4 bases at J, with 14 bases between the two ends. CDR1 and CDR2 (germline): LNHDA, SQIVND (reference sequence). CDR3 length: 14 residues. The DNA of the CDR3 is TGTGCCAGTAGTAACCCCGGAGGTTATTACGAGCAGTACTTC. It encodes CASSNPGGYYEQYF.

The chain uses TRBV5-4 and TRBJ1-4, with 9 bases aligning to TRBD1. Germline CDR1 reads SGHNT; CDR2 reads YYREEE (reference sequence). V lost 4 bases and J lost 4; bases outside the gene matches: 11. The CDR3 is made up of 17 amino acids. CDR3 in DNA: TGTGCCAGCAGCCCTACGACAGGGGGAGTGGGTAATGAAAAACTGTTTTTT. It codes for CASSPTTGGVGNEKLFF.

The chain couples TRBV5-1 to TRBJ2-7; D gene uncertain. The CDR3 sequence is 15 residues long. Per germline, CDR1 SGHRS and CDR2 YFSETQ. V was cut by 3 bases and J by 0 bases, with 13 bases left in between. CDR3 nucleotides: TGCGCCAGCAGCTCTACAGTTTCAAGCTCCTACGAGCAGTACTTC. Amino acids: CASSSTVSSSYEQYF.

The rearrangement uses TRBV18 and TRBJ1-1, with TRBD1 matching 8 bases. CDR1 and CDR2 (germline): KGHSH, LQKENI. After removal of 3 bases from V and 0 bases from J, the junction contained 6 bases not matched to a gene. This CDR3 has 16 amino acids. As DNA, the CDR3 is TGTGCCAGCTCACCCGGACAGGGAGCTTTGAACACTGAAGCTTTCTTT. Protein product: CASSPGQGALNTEAFF.

This clone was counted a single time. The chain employs TRBV11-1 and TRBJ2-2; D gene ambiguous. The CDR3 is 13 residues long. Trimming took off 3 bases at V and 2 bases at J, with 4 bases between the two ends. From germline, CDR1 is SGHAT and CDR2 FQDESV (reference sequence). DNA of the CDR3: TGTGCCAGCAGCTTCGTAAACACCGGGGAGCTGTTTTTT. This gives the protein CASSFVNTGELFF.

The chain carries TRBV18 and TRBJ2-3, with TRBD2 matching over 7 bases. Germline CDR1 is KGHSH and CDR2 is LQKENI. This CDR3 comprises 15 residues. Trimming took 3 bases from V and 3 from J; bases not matched to a gene: 6. CDR3 in DNA: TGTGCCAGCTCACCCTTTGCGGGGGTGACAGATACGCAGTATTTT. Its protein is CASSPFAGVTDTQYF.

This clone has only a few counts. The V and J genes are TRBV5-6 and TRBJ1-5; perhaps TRBD1 as D (5 bases). CDR3 length: 14 amino acids. Trimming took off 0 bases at V and 2 bases at J, with 6 bases between the two ends. Per the germline V gene, CDR1 is SGHDT and CDR2 is YYEEEE. The CDR3 spells CASSLGQRNQPQHF. In DNA, the CDR3 is TGTGCCAGCAGCTTGGGACAGCGCAATCAGCCCCAGCATTTT.

Written as DNA, the CDR3 is TGTGCCAGCAGCAATGGACAGGGTCAGGGCGAGCAGTACTTC. This encodes CASSNGQGQGEQYF. The chain is built from TRBV4-2 and TRBJ2-7, with 8 positions matching TRBD1. V trimming: 5 bases; J trimming: 6 bases; junction bases outside the gene matches: 9. The CDR3 covers 14 residues. Germline-derived CDR1 and CDR2 are LGHNA and YNFKEQ.

V usage is TRBV29-1 and J usage is TRBJ1-2; weak D call: TRBD1 (5 bases). This CDR3 has 15 residues. Germline V gives CDR1 SQVTM, CDR2 ANQGSEA. Trimming removed 6 bases from V and 2 bases from J, with 19 bases in between. Written as DNA, the CDR3 is TGCAGCGTCCAAGCTGTAGACAGCACCAACTATGGCTACACCTTC. This gives the protein CSVQAVDSTNYGYTF.

This clone was recorded a few times. The chain recombines TRBV10-3 with TRBJ2-4, with 11 nucleotides matching TRBD1. This CDR3 contains 15 residues. Per the germline V gene, CDR1 is ENHRY and CDR2 is SYGVKD. V shed 3 bases, J shed 8 bases, and the junction held 6 bases outside the gene matches. CDR3 protein: CAISEGTGGIDIQYF. Written as DNA, the CDR3 is TGTGCCATCAGTGAAGGGACAGGGGGGATTGACATTCAGTACTTC.